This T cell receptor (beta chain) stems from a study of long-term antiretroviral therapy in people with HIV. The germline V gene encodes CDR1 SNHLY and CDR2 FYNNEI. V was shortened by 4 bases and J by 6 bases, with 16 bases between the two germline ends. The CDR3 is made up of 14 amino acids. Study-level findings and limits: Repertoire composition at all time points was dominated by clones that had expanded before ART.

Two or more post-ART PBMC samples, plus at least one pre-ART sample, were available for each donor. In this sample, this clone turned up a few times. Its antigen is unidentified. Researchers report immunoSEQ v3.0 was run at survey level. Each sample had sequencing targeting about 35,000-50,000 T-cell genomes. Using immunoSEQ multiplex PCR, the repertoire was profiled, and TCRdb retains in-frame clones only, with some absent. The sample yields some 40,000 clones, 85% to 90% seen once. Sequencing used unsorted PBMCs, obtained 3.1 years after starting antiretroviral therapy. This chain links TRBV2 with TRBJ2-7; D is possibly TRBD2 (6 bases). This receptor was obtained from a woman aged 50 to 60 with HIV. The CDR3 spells CASSVLGTVGEQYF. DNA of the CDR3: TGTGCCAGCAGTGTTTTGGGGACTGTCGGCGAGCAGTACTTC. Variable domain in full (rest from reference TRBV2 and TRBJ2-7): EPEVTQTPSHQVTQMGQEVILRCVPISNHLYFYWYRQILGQKVEFLVSFYNNEISEKSEIFDDQFSVERPDGSNFTLKIRSTKLEDSAMYFCASSVLGTVGEQYFGPGTRLTVT.